The following is a TCR beta chain sequence with its context. What it recognizes is unknown. The CDR3 runs 17 residues. CDR1 and CDR2 (germline): KGHSH, LQKENI. Trimming shortened V by 3 bases and J by 0 bases, and 12 bases separated the two germline ends. This sample is part of a study of cytomegalovirus exposure and HLA in healthy donors. Study results and caveats: Researchers reportedly found TCR beta sequences accurately predicted most subjects' HLA-A and HLA-B alleles. Most TCR sequences were seen very rarely across donors, but some public TCRs occurred in many.

Primers for the PCR totalled 60 Vbeta and 13 Jbeta. Generated by immunoSEQ multiplex PCR, the TCRdb table keeps only in-frame clones and is missing some. Among some 150,000 clones listed, around 86% were seen once. The chain employs TRBV18 and TRBJ1-6; TRBD1 might be the D (6 bases). What was sequenced was PBMCs. This TCR was recovered from a woman in her 30s in good health and CMV-seronegative. The CDR3 protein is CASSPTGLSSYNSPLHF. For the CDR3, the DNA is TGTGCCAGCTCACCGACAGGCCTAAGCTCCTATAATTCACCCCTCCACTTT.